The subject of this entry is one T cell receptor beta chain. CDR3 size: 16 residues. Trimming pared 4 bases from V and 6 bases from J, leaving 21 bases between. Per germline, CDR1 SGHAT and CDR2 FQNNGV. This record belongs to a study of OX40 agonist ivuxolimab in advanced cancers. Using immunoSEQ multiplex PCR, the repertoire was profiled, and TCRdb retains in-frame clones only, with some absent. This sample has some 150,000 clones, with roughly 91% found just once. This material consisted of CD4+ or CD8+ T cells sorted from blood, taken in a trial of the OX40 agonist ivuxolimab. J is TRBJ1-1 and V is TRBV11-2; tentatively, D is TRBD1 (6 bases). The sequence was collected from an adult with an advanced solid tumor such as melanoma, head and neck, liver or kidney cancer. The CDR3 loop reads CASSSPQQGRVAEAFF. The CDR3 coding sequence is TGTGCCAGCAGCTCCCCCCAACAGGGAAGAGTCGCTGAAGCTTTCTTT.